This TCR beta chain was recorded in a study of cytomegalovirus exposure and HLA in healthy donors. PCR used 60 Vbeta primers and 13 Jbeta primers. TCRdb keeps only in-frame clones here, not all; method: immunoSEQ multiplex PCR. The table has 120,000 or so clones, 70% to 85% seen once; the top ten hold 1.8%. CDR1 SGHTA and CDR2 FQGNSA come from the germline V gene. The length of the CDR3 is 15 residues. The ends lost 5 bases at V and 4 bases at J; junction bases unmatched: 8. This TCR came from a young man in good health and CMV-seronegative. The genes are TRBV7-2 and TRBJ1-5, with 7 bases matching TRBD1. Sample: PBMCs. CDR3: CASSPTGQVNQPQHF. DNA of the CDR3: TGTGCCAGCAGCCCCACCGGACAGGTGAATCAGCCCCAGCATTTT.